This TCR beta chain is drawn from a study of regulatory T cells in long-lasting Graves disease. Indicated time point: newly diagnosed GD, antithyroid drugs for less than 3 months. From PBMCs, RNA was extracted and then used to make the TCR library. An endocrinology department in Xi'an, China, recruited the patients. A volume of approximately 9 milliliters of peripheral blood was collected in EDTA tubes. Through Arm-PCR of CDR3 regions and iRepertoire HTBI primers, TCR beta libraries were built. One entry per CDR3 protein results from TCRdb running MiXCR on the multiplex PCR reads. The sample lists about 460,000 distinct CDR3 sequences, around 15% occurring once. This clonotype has only a few counts. Germline lookup yields CDR1 MDHEN and CDR2 SYDVKM. The CDR3 covers 16 residues. Between the trimmed V and J ends, which lost 5 bases and 7 bases, there was a span of 21 bases. The same sample was also used in a study of T cells in Graves' hyperthyroidism and ophthalmopathy.

The chain employs TRBV28 and TRBJ2-1; possible D gene TRBD1, 6 bases. Here the sequenced sample was peripheral blood mononuclear cells (PBMCs), taken at new diagnosis, from a patient treated with antithyroid drugs. The source of this sequence is a woman aged 45 to 65 with Graves disease. Written as DNA, the CDR3 is TGTGCCAGCAGTGCCTCAGGGGTAGGCGCACGGAATGAGCAGTTCTTC. Protein sequence: CASSASGVGARNEQFF.